This T cell receptor (beta chain) emerged from a study of T-cell memory formation after mild COVID-19. Study-wide results and caveats: CD4+ contracting clones lay mainly in CM and EM, CD8+ ones in EMRA.

Unmatched junction bases numbered 11, after V lost 0 bases and J lost 2 bases. Germline V gene data show CDR1 as MNHEY and CDR2 as SMNVEV (reference sequence). The CDR3 covers 20 residues. On this clonotype: Antigen unknown.

5'RACE with constant-segment primers yielded barcoded, UMI-tagged TCR alpha and TCR beta cDNA libraries. MiXCR, applied by TCRdb to the 5' RACE reads, yields one record per CDR3 protein. The data contain approximately 400,000 distinct CDR3 sequences, about 20% of them singletons. This TCR was sampled from a man aged 18 to 35 who had mild COVID-19 (a few samples of this study predate the infection). Cell type and time point are not known. The specimen was PBMCs or a T cell subset sorted from them (not recorded which). The rearrangement joins TRBV27 to TRBJ2-6, with 9 bases fitting TRBD1. CDR3 loop: CASSLSGWDRALPGANVLTF. The CDR3, as DNA: TGTGCCAGCAGTTTATCTGGTTGGGACAGGGCCTTACCTGGGGCCAACGTCCTGACTTTC.